A selection of T cell receptor beta chains follows, all from one sample in a study of cytomegalovirus exposure and HLA in healthy donors. Sequencing was performed with immunoSEQ multiplex PCR; in TCRdb, only in-frame clones are kept and a portion is missing. Seen here are about 140,000 clones, more than 60% observed once, and the top ten hold about 1.7%. The specimen was PBMCs. Every receptor here comes from a female donor in good health and CMV-seronegative. CDR3s include the opening cysteine and the closing phenylalanine or tryptophan. D genes are given only for firm matches. Expanded clones get a size class; other rows say once, few or many, or leave the size out.

TRBD2	TRBV18	-	TRBJ2-1	TGTGCCAGCTTTCCGGGACTAGCGGACTACAATGAGCAGTTCTTC	CASFPGLADYNEQFF
-	TRBV11-2	few	TRBJ2-5	TGTGCCAGCAGCTTAGATTTGGTCCAGGAGACCCAGTACTTC	CASSLDLVQETQYF
-	TRBV10-2	-	TRBJ2-6	TGCGCCAGCACCCGAGGGCCTGGGGCCAACGTCCTGACTTTC	CASTRGPGANVLTF
TRBD1	TRBV5-4	-	TRBJ2-1	TGTGCCAGCAGCCCGGGACAGGGGAGAGGAAATGAGCAGTTCTTC	CASSPGQGRGNEQFF
TRBD1	TRBV5-1	medium-sized	TRBJ1-1	TGCGCCACCAGCCCTTCCCACAGGGGGGGAACTGAAGCTTTCTTT	CATSPSHRGGTEAFF
TRBD2	TRBV10-3	-	TRBJ2-3	TGTGCCATCAGAGACCAACTAGCGGAGGACACAGATACGCAGTATTTT	CAIRDQLAEDTDTQYF
TRBD1	TRBV5-1	-	TRBJ2-7	TGCGCCAGCAGCCAAGGGACAGTTGCTACCCGCGAGCAGTACTTC	CASSQGTVATREQYF
TRBD1	TRBV29-1	-	TRBJ2-5	TGCAGCGTAAACAGGGGTGGGGAGACCCAGTACTTC	CSVNRGGETQYF
TRBD2	TRBV19	-	TRBJ2-3	TGTGCCAGTAGTATATTTGGCGGGAGGGGGAACACAGATACGCAGTATTTT	CASSIFGGRGNTDTQYF
TRBD1	TRBV6-4	-	TRBJ1-6	TGTGCCAGCAGTGACGCCGGGACAGGGGTTTCACCCCTCCACTTT	CASSDAGTGVSPLHF
TRBD1	TRBV5-1	-	TRBJ1-1	TGCGCCAGCAGCTTGGCAGGGGGCGTTGTTACTGAAGCTTTCTTT	CASSLAGGVVTEAFF
TRBD1	TRBV4-1	-	TRBJ1-2	TGCGCCAGCAGCCAAGATAGAGACAGGGACTATGGCTACACCTTC	CASSQDRDRDYGYTF
TRBD2	TRBV28	-	TRBJ2-3	TGTGCCAGCAGTTCGCCGGGACTAACCCTTACAGATACGCAGTATTTT	CASSSPGLTLTDTQYF
-	TRBV25-1	-	TRBJ1-4	TGTGCCAGCAGCCACGGGGAAAAACTGTTTTTT	CASSHGEKLFF
-	TRBV5-8	-	TRBJ2-7	TGTGCCAGCACTCATTTTAGGAGCTCCTACGAGCAGTACTTC	CASTHFRSSYEQYF
TRBD2	TRBV7-6	-	TRBJ2-1	TGTGCCAGCACCCTGACCGGGACTAGCGGTGAGCAGTTCTTC	CASTLTGTSGEQFF
-	TRBV7-9	-	TRBJ2-1	TGTGCCAGCAGCTCCCCATCCTCCTACAATGAGCAGTTCTTC	CASSSPSSYNEQFF
TRBD1	TRBV10-1	-	TRBJ2-2	TGCGCCAGCAGGGGGACAGCCCGCACCGGGGAGCTGTTTTTT	CASRGTARTGELFF
-	TRBV10-1	-	TRBJ1-6	TGCGCCAGCAGTCCCCAAATCAATTCACCCCTCCACTTT	CASSPQINSPLHF
TRBD1	TRBV27	-	TRBJ2-7	TGTGCCAGCAGTCCGACCCCCGGACAGGGGAGCTCCTACGAGCAGTACTTC	CASSPTPGQGSSYEQYF
-	TRBV7-2	few	TRBJ1-6	TGTGCCAGCAGCCCCCTTTTCAATTCACCCCTCCACTTT	CASSPLFNSPLHF
-	TRBV6-1	-	TRBJ2-2	TGTGCCAGCAGTGAACTCCCCGGGGAGCTGTTTTTT	CASSELPGELFF
-	TRBV19	-	TRBJ2-7	TGTGCCAGTAGTATAGATGCTAGCTACTACGAGCAGTACTTC	CASSIDASYYEQYF
-	TRBV6-1	-	TRBJ1-1	TGTGCCAGCAGTGACTTGAGGGTGAACACTGAAGCTTTCTTT	CASSDLRVNTEAFF
-	TRBV5-4	-	TRBJ2-7	TGTGCCAGCAGCTTAATTGAGCTCCGCGAGCAGTACTTC	CASSLIELREQYF
TRBD2	TRBV29-1	-	TRBJ2-4	TGCAGCGCGTCAACTATGGGGGGAGGGGACATTCAGTACTTC	CSASTMGGGDIQYF
-	TRBV28	-	TRBJ2-7	TGTGCCAGCAGTTTAGTCGGGCAGGGGAGCTCCTACGAGCAGTACTTC	CASSLVGQGSSYEQYF
-	TRBV7-6	-	TRBJ2-5	TGTGCCAGCAGCTCCCGGAGATTCCAAGAGACCCAGTACTTC	CASSSRRFQETQYF
-	TRBV4-2	-	TRBJ2-5	TGTGCCAGCAGCCCGGGACTTCAAGAGACCCAGTACTTC	CASSPGLQETQYF
-	TRBV5-3	-	TRBJ1-4	TGTGCCAGAACCCGTAGGGGACAACCGGAAAAACTGTTTTTT	CARTRRGQPEKLFF
TRBD1	TRBV11-2	-	TRBJ1-2	TGTGCCAGCAGCTTGGCACCGGGACAGAGGGGAGGCTACACCTTC	CASSLAPGQRGGYTF
TRBD2	TRBV9	once	TRBJ2-1	TGTGCCAGCACCATAGCGGGAAAGGGTGAGCAGTTCTTC	CASTIAGKGEQFF
TRBD1	TRBV7-6	-	TRBJ1-6	TGTGCCAGCAGCTTCGACAGGGGTGGCTATTCACCCCTCCACTTT	CASSFDRGGYSPLHF
-	TRBV15	-	TRBJ1-3	TGTGCCACCAGCAGAGATCGCGCTGGGGCCGTCTCTGGAAACACCATATATTTT	CATSRDRAGAVSGNTIYF
-	TRBV6-5	-	TRBJ1-5	TGTGCCAGCAGTATCCTACAGGGTAGCAATCAGCCCCAGCATTTT	CASSILQGSNQPQHF
TRBD2	TRBV7-9	-	TRBJ2-5	TGTGCCAGCAGCTTCCAGCTAGCGGAAGAGACCCAGTACTTC	CASSFQLAEETQYF
-	TRBV7-9	-	TRBJ2-5	TGTGCCAGCATCCCCACTCCGGGTACCCCAGAAGAGACTCAGTACTTC	CASIPTPGTPEETQYF
-	TRBV29-1	-	TRBJ1-4	TGCAGCGTTGAAGACAGGGGTAATGAAAAACTGTTTTTT	CSVEDRGNEKLFF
-	TRBV11-3	-	TRBJ1-2	TGTGCCAGCAGCTTAGCGCGGGGGGCCTATGGCTACACCTTC	CASSLARGAYGYTF
-	TRBV6-5	-	TRBJ2-1	TGTGCCACCGGGATAAATGAGCAGTTCTTC	CATGINEQFF
-	TRBV5-1	-	TRBJ1-2	TGCGCCAGCAGCATCGGGACATTCAACTATGGCTACACCTTC	CASSIGTFNYGYTF
-	TRBV7-9	-	TRBJ1-1	TGTGCCAGCAGCTTACCCGGGACTGAAGCTTTCTTT	CASSLPGTEAFF
-	TRBV7-2	-	TRBJ2-3	TGTGCCAGCAGCCCACAGGGCTTACCCACAGATACGCAGTATTTT	CASSPQGLPTDTQYF
-	TRBV27	-	TRBJ2-7	TGTGCCAGCAGTTTATCACCAGAATACTACGAGCAGTACTTC	CASSLSPEYYEQYF
TRBD1	TRBV9	-	TRBJ2-1	TGTGCCAGCAGCGCCCCCGGGACAGAATCCTACAATGAGCAGTTCTTC	CASSAPGTESYNEQFF
-	TRBV7-9	-	TRBJ1-5	TGTGCCAGCAGCCCACAAAATAGCAATCAGCCCCAGCATTTT	CASSPQNSNQPQHF
-	TRBV18	-	TRBJ1-1	TGTGCCAGCTCACCGAGACTGGAGATCACTGAAGCTTTCTTT	CASSPRLEITEAFF
-	TRBV6-5	few	TRBJ1-4	TGTGCCAGCAGAAGGGGCATGGGAACTAATGAAAAACTGTTTTTT	CASRRGMGTNEKLFF
-	TRBV5-4	-	TRBJ2-1	TGTGCCAGCAGCTTATTTACGGGGACCTACAATGAGCAGTTCTTC	CASSLFTGTYNEQFF
-	TRBV19	many	TRBJ2-1	TGTGCCAGTAGTCCCGGACTAAGCTTGAATGAGCAGTTCTTC	CASSPGLSLNEQFF
-	TRBV5-6	few	TRBJ1-3	TGTGCCAGCACCCAACGGTTGCACTCTGGAAACACCATATATTTT	CASTQRLHSGNTIYF
-	TRBV5-1	-	TRBJ2-1	TGCGCCAGCAGCCGAGGGGGTCTCTCCTACAATGAGCAGTTCTTC	CASSRGGLSYNEQFF
-	TRBV19	-	TRBJ1-1	TGTGCCAGTAGTATAGGTTACTCAGAAGAGGGTGAAGCTTTCTTT	CASSIGYSEEGEAFF
-	TRBV4-2	-	TRBJ1-2	TGTGCCAGCAGCCAAGGTTTACAGGAGGGCGGCTACACCTTC	CASSQGLQEGGYTF
TRBD2	TRBV27	-	TRBJ2-5	TGTGCCAGCAGTCTAACTAGCGGGGGGGGCGGGGAGCAGTACTTC	CASSLTSGGGGEQYF
-	TRBV7-2	-	TRBJ2-7	TGTGCCAGCAGCTTAGAAAGGGGGGGGGCGTACGAGCAGTACTTC	CASSLERGGAYEQYF
-	TRBV6-1	-	TRBJ1-1	TGTGCCAGCAGCCTAACAGGAAGGGTTCGCCCTGAAGCTTTCTTT	CASSLTGRVRPEAFF